The rows below give T cell receptor beta chains drawn from one sample of a study of blood T cell repertoires in COVID-19. Repertoires were generated with immunoSEQ multiplex PCR, while TCRdb's copy carries only in-frame clones and drops some. The repertoire includes around 150,000 clones, about 83% of them detected once, and about 5% sits in the top ten. Sequenced input: peripheral blood. These receptor sequences come from a human donor in a cohort sampled during active COVID-19. The CDR3 runs from the conserved cysteine through the conserved F or W. The order of the fields is CDR3 protein, CDR3 DNA, clone size, D gene, V gene, J gene. D genes are given only for firm matches. Size is omitted from some rows. Given values are once, few, many or a class for expanded clones.

CDR3 protein: CASSIGLAGTGELFF
CDR3 DNA: TGTGCCAGCAGCATCGGACTAGCGGGGACCGGGGAGCTGTTTTTT
clone size: -
D gene: TRBD2
V gene: TRBV5-4
J gene: TRBJ2-2

CDR3 protein: CASSIRASRTYYNEQFF
CDR3 DNA: TGTGCCAGTAGTATTAGGGCTAGCCGTACTTACTACAATGAGCAGTTCTTC
clone size: -
D gene: -
V gene: TRBV19
J gene: TRBJ2-1

CDR3 protein: CASSQDGGDSHLPYEQYF
CDR3 DNA: TGCGCCAGCAGCCAAGACGGAGGGGACTCCCACCTACCCTACGAGCAGTACTTC
clone size: -
D gene: -
V gene: TRBV4-1
J gene: TRBJ2-7

CDR3 protein: CATSPGAPDTQYF
CDR3 DNA: TGTGCCACCAGTCCGGGTGCCCCAGATACGCAGTATTTT
clone size: once
D gene: -
V gene: TRBV24-1
J gene: TRBJ2-3

CDR3 protein: CAISDLGQGVGGGYTF
CDR3 DNA: TGTGCCATCAGTGATCTCGGACAGGGGGTTGGAGGTGGCTACACCTTC
clone size: -
D gene: TRBD1
V gene: TRBV10-3
J gene: TRBJ1-2

CDR3 protein: CASSPPGQGAQYF
CDR3 DNA: TGTGCCAGCAGCCCCCCGGGACAGGGTGCGCAGTATTTT
clone size: -
D gene: TRBD1
V gene: TRBV12-3/TRBV12-4
J gene: TRBJ2-3

CDR3 protein: CASSQVQAGPYEQYF
CDR3 DNA: TGCGCCAGCAGCCAAGTTCAAGCGGGGCCCTACGAGCAGTACTTC
clone size: -
D gene: TRBD2
V gene: TRBV4-1
J gene: TRBJ2-7

CDR3 protein: CASSPQSAQGQPQHF
CDR3 DNA: TGTGCCAGCAGCCCCCAATCGGCCCAGGGGCAGCCCCAGCATTTT
clone size: once
D gene: -
V gene: TRBV7-2
J gene: TRBJ1-5

CDR3 protein: CAWSWGQINQPQHF
CDR3 DNA: TGTGCCTGGAGTTGGGGACAGATTAATCAGCCCCAGCATTTT
clone size: -
D gene: TRBD1
V gene: TRBV30
J gene: TRBJ1-5

CDR3 protein: CASSLNGQSLGGQPQHF
CDR3 DNA: TGTGCCAGCAGCTTAAATGGGCAGTCCCTGGGAGGTCAGCCCCAGCATTTT
clone size: -
D gene: -
V gene: TRBV7-2
J gene: TRBJ1-5

CDR3 protein: CASSFAGGLAKNIQYF
CDR3 DNA: TGTGCCAGCAGCTTTGCAGGTGGTCTTGCCAAAAACATTCAGTACTTC
clone size: -
D gene: -
V gene: TRBV7-2
J gene: TRBJ2-4

CDR3 protein: CASSPLAGGENNEQFF
CDR3 DNA: TGTGCCAGCAGTCCCCTAGCGGGGGGCGAGAACAATGAGCAGTTCTTC
clone size: -
D gene: TRBD2
V gene: TRBV6-6
J gene: TRBJ2-1

CDR3 protein: CASSPGQVAQWETQYF
CDR3 DNA: TGTGCCAGCAGCCCGGGACAGGTTGCACAATGGGAGACCCAGTACTTC
clone size: -
D gene: TRBD1
V gene: TRBV5-4
J gene: TRBJ2-5

CDR3 protein: CASSLMGRGTEEAFF
CDR3 DNA: TGTGCCAGCAGCTTAATGGGGCGCGGGACAGAGGAAGCTTTCTTT
clone size: once
D gene: TRBD1
V gene: TRBV7-2
J gene: TRBJ1-1

CDR3 protein: CASSNLRTAYEQYF
CDR3 DNA: TGTGCCAGCAGTAATCTTCGGACAGCCTACGAGCAGTACTTC
clone size: -
D gene: -
V gene: TRBV11-3
J gene: TRBJ2-7

CDR3 protein: CASSLVTRTDTQYF
CDR3 DNA: TGTGCCAGCAGCTTGGTCACTAGAACAGATACGCAGTATTTT
clone size: -
D gene: -
V gene: TRBV5-4
J gene: TRBJ2-3

CDR3 protein: CASSQSSKGIKDVFYGYTF
CDR3 DNA: TGCGCCAGCAGCCAATCCTCTAAGGGGATTAAGGACGTCTTCTATGGCTACACCTTC
clone size: -
D gene: -
V gene: TRBV4-1
J gene: TRBJ1-2

CDR3 protein: CATNLGARDTEAFF
CDR3 DNA: TGTGCCACCAATCTGGGGGCGCGGGACACTGAAGCTTTCTTT
clone size: -
D gene: -
V gene: TRBV10-3
J gene: TRBJ1-1

CDR3 protein: CASSLKAGQSNQPQHF
CDR3 DNA: TGTGCCAGCAGTTTAAAGGCAGGGCAAAGCAATCAGCCCCAGCATTTT
clone size: -
D gene: -
V gene: TRBV27
J gene: TRBJ1-5

CDR3 protein: CASSWTSGFTETQYF
CDR3 DNA: TGTGCCAGCAGCTGGACTAGCGGGTTCACAGAGACCCAGTACTTC
clone size: -
D gene: TRBD2
V gene: TRBV7-2
J gene: TRBJ2-5

CDR3 protein: CASRTSGSYEQYF
CDR3 DNA: TGTGCCAGCAGGACTAGCGGGAGCTACGAGCAGTACTTC
clone size: -
D gene: TRBD2
V gene: TRBV7-8
J gene: TRBJ2-7

CDR3 protein: CASSAGTGDEQYF
CDR3 DNA: TGTGCCAGCAGCGCCGGGACAGGCGACGAGCAGTACTTC
clone size: -
D gene: TRBD1
V gene: TRBV13
J gene: TRBJ2-7

CDR3 protein: CASSLGPASDGYTF
CDR3 DNA: TGCGCCAGCAGCTTGGGTCCGGCTAGCGACGGCTACACCTTC
clone size: -
D gene: -
V gene: TRBV5-1
J gene: TRBJ1-2

CDR3 protein: CASGSGTSGRNEQFF
CDR3 DNA: TGTGCCAGCGGCTCCGGGACTAGCGGGAGAAATGAGCAGTTCTTC
clone size: -
D gene: TRBD2
V gene: TRBV6-5
J gene: TRBJ2-1

CDR3 protein: CASSQVSRNTEAFF
CDR3 DNA: TGTGCCAGCAGCCAAGTTAGTAGGAACACTGAAGCTTTCTTT
clone size: -
D gene: -
V gene: TRBV3-1/TRBV3-2
J gene: TRBJ1-1

CDR3 protein: CASTSQAAGSNEKLFF
CDR3 DNA: TGTGCCAGTACCTCCCAGGCGGCGGGGAGTAATGAAAAACTGTTTTTT
clone size: -
D gene: -
V gene: TRBV19
J gene: TRBJ1-4

CDR3 protein: CSVDLGQGGEKLFF
CDR3 DNA: TGCAGCGTTGACCTCGGGCAGGGTGGGGAAAAACTGTTTTTT
clone size: -
D gene: -
V gene: TRBV29-1
J gene: TRBJ1-4

CDR3 protein: CASSWTGESNQPQHF
CDR3 DNA: TGTGCCAGTAGCTGGACAGGGGAAAGCAATCAGCCCCAGCATTTT
clone size: few
D gene: TRBD1
V gene: TRBV19
J gene: TRBJ1-5

CDR3 protein: CASSLSLTSGGSYEQYF
CDR3 DNA: TGTGCCAGCAGTTTATCCCTTACTAGCGGGGGCTCCTACGAGCAGTACTTC
clone size: -
D gene: TRBD2
V gene: TRBV28
J gene: TRBJ2-7

CDR3 protein: CASSLAASLNYGYTF
CDR3 DNA: TGTGCCAGCAGCTTAGCAGCGAGTCTCAACTATGGCTACACCTTC
clone size: -
D gene: -
V gene: TRBV7-2
J gene: TRBJ1-2

CDR3 protein: CSASGRGSTDTQYF
CDR3 DNA: TGCAGTGCTAGTGGCAGGGGAAGCACAGATACGCAGTATTTT
clone size: -
D gene: -
V gene: TRBV20-1
J gene: TRBJ2-3

CDR3 protein: CASSQGQGLFSGANVLTF
CDR3 DNA: TGTGCCAGCAGCCAGGGACAGGGTCTATTCTCTGGGGCCAACGTCCTGACTTTC
clone size: once
D gene: TRBD1
V gene: TRBV7-2
J gene: TRBJ2-6

CDR3 protein: CASSLQLNTEAFF
CDR3 DNA: TGTGCCAGCAGTTTACAGTTGAACACTGAAGCTTTCTTT
clone size: -
D gene: -
V gene: TRBV27
J gene: TRBJ1-1

CDR3 protein: CASSFMRNEQFF
CDR3 DNA: TGTGCCAGCAGTTTTATGCGTAATGAGCAGTTCTTC
clone size: -
D gene: -
V gene: TRBV28
J gene: TRBJ2-1

CDR3 protein: CSVALQGVTDTQYF
CDR3 DNA: TGCAGCGTTGCCCTACAGGGGGTCACAGATACGCAGTATTTT
clone size: few
D gene: TRBD1
V gene: TRBV29-1
J gene: TRBJ2-3

CDR3 protein: CASSRDNTYEQYF
CDR3 DNA: TGTGCCAGCAGCCGGGACAACACCTACGAGCAGTACTTC
clone size: -
D gene: -
V gene: TRBV3-1/TRBV3-2
J gene: TRBJ2-7

CDR3 protein: CASSYPPTSGTAEQYF
CDR3 DNA: TGTGCCAGCAGTTACCCCCCGACTAGCGGGACCGCCGAGCAGTACTTC
clone size: -
D gene: TRBD2
V gene: TRBV6-6
J gene: TRBJ2-7

CDR3 protein: CASSHSTSGRYNEQFF
CDR3 DNA: TGTGCCAGCAGCCACTCGACTAGCGGGAGGTACAATGAGCAGTTCTTC
clone size: -
D gene: TRBD2
V gene: TRBV7-8
J gene: TRBJ2-1

CDR3 protein: CAYMSGGRIDTQYF
CDR3 DNA: TGTGCCTACATGTCGGGGGGGCGTATAGATACGCAGTATTTT
clone size: -
D gene: TRBD2
V gene: TRBV5-4
J gene: TRBJ2-3

CDR3 protein: CAWTRTGGTEAFF
CDR3 DNA: TGTGCCTGGACCAGGACAGGGGGAACTGAAGCTTTCTTT
clone size: -
D gene: TRBD1
V gene: TRBV30
J gene: TRBJ1-1

CDR3 protein: CASSLPPVNRTGINEQFF
CDR3 DNA: TGTGCCAGCAGTTTACCTCCCGTGAATCGGACAGGGATTAATGAGCAGTTCTTC
clone size: -
D gene: TRBD1
V gene: TRBV27
J gene: TRBJ2-1

CDR3 protein: CASSQVRGSGANVLTF
CDR3 DNA: TGCGCCAGCAGCCAAGTACGGGGCTCTGGGGCCAACGTCCTGACTTTC
clone size: -
D gene: -
V gene: TRBV4-1
J gene: TRBJ2-6

CDR3 protein: CASSLFAGGPGTGELFF
CDR3 DNA: TGTGCCAGCAGTTTATTTGCGGGAGGGCCGGGCACCGGGGAGCTGTTTTTT
clone size: -
D gene: TRBD2
V gene: TRBV27
J gene: TRBJ2-2

CDR3 protein: CASSPREVYTF
CDR3 DNA: TGTGCCAGCAGCCCCAGGGAGGTCTACACCTTC
clone size: -
D gene: -
V gene: TRBV6-5
J gene: TRBJ1-2

CDR3 protein: CASSSDSYEQYF
CDR3 DNA: TGTGCCAGCAGCTCGGACAGCTACGAGCAGTACTTC
clone size: -
D gene: -
V gene: TRBV9
J gene: TRBJ2-7

CDR3 protein: CAWSATDTGYGYTF
CDR3 DNA: TGTGCCTGGAGTGCGACCGATACGGGGTATGGCTACACCTTC
clone size: once
D gene: -
V gene: TRBV30
J gene: TRBJ1-2

CDR3 protein: CASSYGPNYGYTF
CDR3 DNA: TGTGCCAGCAGCTATGGCCCTAACTATGGCTACACCTTC
clone size: -
D gene: -
V gene: TRBV5-5
J gene: TRBJ1-2

CDR3 protein: CASKTETGTEAFF
CDR3 DNA: TGTGCCAGCAAGACAGAAACTGGCACTGAAGCTTTCTTT
clone size: -
D gene: -
V gene: TRBV12-3/TRBV12-4
J gene: TRBJ1-1

CDR3 protein: CASSFGRRVNQPQHF
CDR3 DNA: TGTGCCAGCAGCTTCGGTCGCAGGGTTAATCAGCCCCAGCATTTT
clone size: -
D gene: -
V gene: TRBV7-8
J gene: TRBJ1-5

CDR3 protein: CASSLGVASTDTQYF
CDR3 DNA: TGTGCCAGCAGCTTGGGCGTTGCTAGCACAGATACGCAGTATTTT
clone size: -
D gene: -
V gene: TRBV7-9
J gene: TRBJ2-3

CDR3 protein: CASSLGGGGELFF
CDR3 DNA: TGTGCCAGCAGCTTAGGAGGTGGCGGGGAGCTGTTTTTT
clone size: -
D gene: -
V gene: TRBV7-3
J gene: TRBJ2-2

CDR3 protein: CASSYSNSDYPQHF
CDR3 DNA: TGTGCCAGCAGTTACTCGAACTCCGACTACCCCCAGCATTTT
clone size: -
D gene: -
V gene: TRBV6-5
J gene: TRBJ1-5

CDR3 protein: CASSLRGPGFGEQYF
CDR3 DNA: TGTGCCAGCAGCTTGAGGGGTCCAGGGTTTGGTGAGCAGTACTTC
clone size: -
D gene: -
V gene: TRBV5-6
J gene: TRBJ2-7

CDR3 protein: CAWSVSGHGELFF
CDR3 DNA: TGTGCCTGGAGTGTATCAGGGCACGGGGAGCTGTTTTTT
clone size: -
D gene: -
V gene: TRBV30
J gene: TRBJ2-2